This T cell receptor beta chain is drawn from a study of Tregs in tolerant kidney transplant recipients. The data were produced by immunoSEQ multiplex PCR, yet TCRdb's version contains in-frame clones alone and is incomplete. This sample has about 240,000 clones, with about 80% found just once. As regards this clone: The target antigen is unknown.

General study results and limits: Expanding Tregs on activated donor B cells appeared to best identify donor-specific TCRbeta clones. Biological reproducibility was not directly addressed, but technical replication error appeared minimal.

The CDR3 spans 15 residues. V lost 5 bases to trimming and J lost 2 bases; unmatched junction nucleotides: 6. Germline V gene data show CDR1 as SGHTA and CDR2 as FQGNSA. The sequence was collected from a human donor in good health. The chain carries TRBV7-2 and TRBJ1-5, with 7 nucleotides matching TRBD1. Source material: CD4+ T cells from blood. The CDR3 DNA is TGTGCCAGCAGCCGCATTACAGGGGGCAATCAGCCCCAGCATTTT. It yields the protein CASSRITGGNQPQHF.